This is a list of T cell receptor beta chains from one sample in a study of T cells in Graves' hyperthyroidism and ophthalmopathy. Via MiXCR, TCRdb re-called the multiplex PCR reads, giving one row per CDR3 protein. The sample holds a few hundred thousand distinct CDR3 sequences; 16% are singletons and the top ten take less than 3.5%. Sequenced material: blood. All receptors come from a middle-aged woman with Graves' ophthalmopathy. CDR3s include the opening cysteine and the closing phenylalanine or tryptophan. D genes are given only for firm matches. Some rows mark clone size as missing; the rest say once, few, many or name a class of expanded clone.

J gene	clone size	D gene	V gene	CDR3 DNA	CDR3 protein
TRBJ2-4	few	.	TRBV30	TGTGCCTGGAGCCGTGAGGGCGACATGCTAAACATTCAGTACTTC	CAWSREGDMLNIQYF
TRBJ1-5	many	.	TRBV28	TGTGCCAGCAGCAACGGGGACTATAGCAATCAGCCCCAGCATTTT	CASSNGDYSNQPQHF
TRBJ1-1	many	.	TRBV12-3/TRBV12-4	TGTGCCAGCAGGGAGGAGGTGAACACTGAAGCTTTCTTT	CASREEVNTEAFF
TRBJ2-5	few	TRBD2	TRBV6-1	TGTGCCAGCAGCGGCCTACTAGCGGGAGGGGAGGAGACCCAGTACTTC	CASSGLLAGGEETQYF
TRBJ2-3	.	.	TRBV4-1	TGCGCCAGCAAAACAGGGAAGTTTACAGATACGCAGTATTTT	CASKTGKFTDTQYF
TRBJ2-2	.	.	TRBV6-5	TGTGCCAGCAGTTACTCGACTAGGAATACCGGGGAGCTGTTTTTT	CASSYSTRNTGELFF
TRBJ2-1	many	.	TRBV4-1	TGCGCCAGCAGCGACCACATCGACACCTACAATGAGCAGTTCTTC	CASSDHIDTYNEQFF
TRBJ2-7	many	TRBD1	TRBV3-1	TGTGCCAGCAGCCAGAGCAGGGGGCGCTACGAGCAGTACTTC	CASSQSRGRYEQYF
TRBJ2-3	many	TRBD2	TRBV18	TGTGCCAGCTCACCCCAGCGGGAAGGTTCAGATACGCAGTATTTT	CASSPQREGSDTQYF
TRBJ2-1	.	.	TRBV28	TGTGCCTGTGGCTCTGGCAATGAGCAGTTCTTC	CACGSGNEQFF
TRBJ2-3	.	.	TRBV19	TGTGCCAGTAGTATAATTGCGGACCAAGCAGATACGCAGTATTTT	CASSIIADQADTQYF
TRBJ1-1	few	TRBD1	TRBV7-9	TGTGCCAGCAGCTTCCCAGGGACAGCAGGGACTGAAGCTTTCTTT	CASSFPGTAGTEAFF
TRBJ1-1	many	.	TRBV6-1	TGTGCCAGCAGACTAGGGACGTCTGAAGCTTTCTTT	CASRLGTSEAFF
TRBJ1-5	.	.	TRBV12-3/TRBV12-4	TGTGCCAGCGGATTGGGGGGGATTAGTCAGCCCCAGCATTTT	CASGLGGISQPQHF